This entry lists 28 T cell receptor beta chains sequenced from one sample in a study of shared clonotypes between healthy human individuals. Assay used: immunoSEQ multiplex PCR; TCRdb lists only in-frame clones, some missing. This sample has some 2,100,000 clones, with approximately 94% found just once. Naivety among CD8 cells was defined by CD45RO negativity and positive CCR7 selection, thereby excluding terminally differentiated effector memory CD45RA+ cells. The source material was naive CD8+ T cells from PBMCs. The receptors come from a man aged 18 to 30 in good health. Some clones in this sample may be carry-over from other donors' samples.

The chain has TRBV4-1 and TRBJ2-7, with TRBD2 matching 10 bases. In germline, CDR1 is MGHRA, CDR2 YSYEKL. The ends lost 4 bases at V and 4 bases at J; junction bases unmatched: 7. CDR3 length equals 15 residues. The CDR3 bases are TGCGCCAGCAGCCCCGGTCCTAGCGGGGGATACGAGCAGTACTTC. Its translation: CASSPGPSGGYEQYF.

The chain employs TRBV30 and TRBJ2-3, with D perhaps given as TRBD1 or TRBD2 (5 bases each). V was shortened by 5 bases and J by 6 bases, with 15 bases between the two germline ends. The CDR3 is 13 residues long. Germline V gene data show CDR1 as GTSNPN and CDR2 as SVGIG (reference sequence). The DNA for the CDR3 is TGTGCCTGGGGTGCAGGGTGGGGGGATACGCAGTATTTT. Translating it yields CAWGAGWGDTQYF.

The chain is built from TRBV9 and TRBJ2-1, with 10 positions matching TRBD2. Unmatched junction bases numbered 12, after V lost 0 bases and J lost 6 bases. The germline V gene has CDR1 SGDLS and CDR2 YYNGEE. The CDR3 runs to 18 residues. The CDR3 here is CASSVVATSGSTSNEQFF. The CDR3, as DNA: TGTGCCAGCAGCGTAGTAGCGACTAGCGGGTCTACCTCCAATGAGCAGTTCTTC.

This chain links TRBV28 with TRBJ2-3; D possibly matches TRBD1 or TRBD2 (8 bases each). The CDR3 runs 21 residues. Germline values: CDR1 MDHEN, CDR2 SYDVKM. The V and J ends lost 2 bases and 1 base respectively, with 28 bases between them. The CDR3 protein is CASSLNSAGGEREIRTDTQYF. CDR3 bases: TGTGCCAGCAGTTTAAACTCGGCAGGGGGCGAGCGGGAGATTCGCACAGATACGCAGTATTTT.

This clone was seen only once. The rearrangement links TRBV27 to TRBJ2-7; TRBD2 agrees at 7 bases. The germline gives CDR1 MNHEY, CDR2 SMNVEV (reference sequence). After removal of 3 bases from V and 6 bases from J, the junction contained 8 bases not matched to a gene. The CDR3 contains 14 residues. The CDR3 region is CASSFGQLATEQYF. CDR3 nucleotide sequence: TGTGCCAGCAGTTTTGGCCAACTAGCGACCGAGCAGTACTTC.

The chain links TRBV11-2 to TRBJ1-3; 8 bases line up with TRBD1. The CDR3 runs 15 residues. The germline gives CDR1 SGHAT, CDR2 FQNNGV. V lost 2 bases and J lost 4; bases outside the gene matches: 4. The CDR3 loop reads CASSLFDRGGNTIYF. The CDR3 DNA reads TGTGCCAGCAGCTTATTCGACAGGGGCGGAAACACCATATATTTT. Complete variable domain (other parts from reference TRBV11-2 and TRBJ1-3): EAGVAQSPRYKIIEKRQSVAFWCNPISGHATLYWYQQILGQGPKLLIQFQNNGVVDDSQLPKDRFSAERLKGVDSTLKIQPAKLEDSAVYLCASSLFDRGGNTIYFGEGSWLTVV.

V is TRBV28 and J is TRBJ2-1, with 9 positions matching TRBD2. The CDR3 consists of 17 residues. Germline CDR1 and CDR2: MDHEN and SYDVKM. Germline trimming cut 9 bases from V and 4 bases from J; bases unmatched to any gene: 16. The CDR3 DNA sequence: TGTGCCAGTTCTCCCAGGGGGACTAGCCCCGAATACAATGAGCAGTTCTTC. Protein sequence: CASSPRGTSPEYNEQFF.

As regards this clone: This same CDR3 is encoded by further DNA sequences in the sample. The V call is TRBV27, the J call TRBJ2-5; TRBD1 agrees at 8 bases. Trimming at V came to 0 bases and at J to 5 bases, leaving 2 bases not matched to a gene. Germline CDR1 reads MNHEY; CDR2 reads SMNVEV (reference sequence). The CDR3 is made up of 14 amino acids. In DNA, the CDR3 is TGTGCCAGCAGTTTATCTACAGGGGGGGAGACCCAGTACTTC. As protein: CASSLSTGGETQYF.

The rearrangement links TRBV29-1 to TRBJ2-7; the D gene is possibly TRBD2 (6 bases). Germline loops: CDR1 SQVTM, CDR2 ANQGSEA. This CDR3 comprises 12 residues. Trimming stripped 7 bases from V and 5 bases from J, with 15 bases between. CDR3 sequence reads: CSALWGVNEQYF. The CDR3 nucleotides are TGCAGCGCCCTGTGGGGGGTTAACGAGCAGTACTTC.

The gene calls are TRBV27 and TRBJ1-5; D not resolved. With 6 bases removed from V and 2 bases from J, the gap between germline ends came to 8 bases. The V gene's germline CDR1 is MNHEY and CDR2 SMNVEV (reference sequence). The CDR3 runs to 13 residues. CDR3: CASRLTGNQPQHF. CDR3 in DNA: TGTGCCAGCAGACTGACGGGCAATCAGCCCCAGCATTTT.

The V call is TRBV28, the J call TRBJ1-1; D is uncertain. The CDR3 runs to 15 residues. V was trimmed by 1 base and J by 11 bases, leaving 20 bases between them. CDR1 is MDHEN and CDR2 is SYDVKM in the germline V gene. This CDR3 is CASSLYRHRALSAFF. The CDR3 DNA reads TGTGCCAGCAGTTTATATCGGCACAGAGCACTTTCGGCTTTCTTT.

The chain recombines TRBV4-2 with TRBJ2-2; TRBD2 aligns across 11 bases. The CDR3 totals 17 residues. With V trimmed by 0 bases and J by 3 bases, 3 bases remained unmatched. Germline CDR1 is LGHNA and CDR2 is YNFKEQ. In nucleotides, the CDR3 is TGTGCCAGCAGCCAAGATCCACTAGCGGGGGACACCGGGGAGCTGTTTTTT. It encodes CASSQDPLAGDTGELFF.

V usage is TRBV29-1 and J usage is TRBJ2-2, with D hard to call. The CDR3 is 12 amino acids. CDR1 is SQVTM and CDR2 is ANQGSEA in the germline V gene. The V end was cut by 6 bases, the J end by 4 bases, with 9 bases between. CDR3 sequence reads: CSVPEFTGELFF. As DNA, the CDR3 is TGCAGCGTGCCCGAATTCACCGGGGAGCTGTTTTTT.

This clone has a single count. CDR3 DNA sequence: TGTGCCAGCACCCTACCCCCGCTTGACTACGAGCAGTACTTC. As protein: CASTLPPLDYEQYF. The chain employs TRBV6-5 and TRBJ2-7; no clear D. Germline V gene lookup returns CDR1 MNHEY and CDR2 SVGAGI. The length of the CDR3 is 14 residues. The V end was cut by 7 bases, the J end by 3 bases, with 16 bases between.

Note on this clone: This same CDR3 is encoded by further DNA sequences in the sample. The chain is built from TRBV4-1 and TRBJ2-7; D not resolved. This CDR3 has 13 residues. Trimming removed 2 bases from V and 1 base from J, with 6 bases in between. Germline V gene sequence: CDR1 MGHRA, CDR2 YSYEKL. The CDR3 region is CASSQTPSYEQYF. CDR3 in DNA: TGCGCCAGCAGCCAAACCCCGTCCTACGAGCAGTACTTC.

The chain uses TRBV7-9 and TRBJ2-2; D is perhaps TRBD1 (5 bases). Trimming stripped 4 bases from V and 0 bases from J, with 12 bases between. CDR1 is SEHNR, CDR2 FQNEAQ, per germline (reference sequence). The CDR3 covers 16 residues. CDR3 amino acids: CASSSWTHANTGELFF. The CDR3 DNA reads as TGTGCCAGCAGCTCGTGGACACACGCGAACACCGGGGAGCTGTTTTTT.

The V gene is TRBV6-5, the J gene TRBJ1-5; D uncertain. V was shortened by 4 bases and J by 5 bases, with 12 bases between the two germline ends. CDR1 is MNHEY, CDR2 SVGAGI, per germline. The CDR3 is 14 amino acids. The CDR3 nucleotides read TGTGCCAGCAGTTCTTTGCAGTGGTATCAGCCCCAGCATTTT. Its translation is CASSSLQWYQPQHF.

The chain links TRBV1 to TRBJ2-2; the table calls TRBD2, which could not be checked here. TRBV1 is listed as a pseudogene. The CDR3 spans 17 residues. CDR3 amino acids: CTSSQVKTSGNTGELFF. The DNA of the CDR3 is TGCACCAGCAGCCAAGTAAAGACTAGCGGGAACACCGGGGAGCTGTTTTTT.

Here the CDR3 DNA reads TGTGCCAGCAGCTTAGTGGGACAGGGAACAGATGGCTACACCTTC. As protein: CASSLVGQGTDGYTF. This sequence joins TRBV7-9 and TRBJ1-2, with 9 positions matching TRBD1. This CDR3 spans 15 amino acids. CDR1 is SEHNR and CDR2 is FQNEAQ in the germline V gene (reference sequence). The ends lost 1 base at V and 6 bases at J; junction bases unmatched: 6.

In this sample, this clone turned up a few times. The chain uses TRBV6-5 and TRBJ1-1; weak D call: TRBD1 (5 bases). This CDR3 region has 15 residues. CDR1 is MNHEY and CDR2 is SVGAGI in the germline V gene. With 6 bases removed from V and 4 bases from J, the gap between germline ends came to 18 bases. In nucleotides, the CDR3 is TGTGCCAGCAGGCCCCTCGGGGGTCTAAGCACTGAAGCTTTCTTT. Its protein is CASRPLGGLSTEAFF.

The chain employs TRBV5-8 and TRBJ1-5; TRBD1 agrees at 8 bases. The V gene's germline CDR1 is SGHTS and CDR2 YDEGEE. The V and J ends lost 5 bases and 8 bases, in that order; junction bases with no gene match: 6. This CDR3 is 13 amino acids long. CDR3 bases: TGTGCCAGCAGGCGGACAGGGCGGGAGCCCCAGCATTTT. It is translated as CASRRTGREPQHF.

The V and J genes are TRBV9 and TRBJ2-5; D gene uncertain. CDR1 SGDLS and CDR2 YYNGEE come from the germline V gene. The CDR3 contains 17 residues. The V end was cut by 0 bases, the J end by 7 bases, with 22 bases between. Here the CDR3 DNA reads TGTGCCAGCAGCGTAGATTCCCGAGATGGACCACTAACGACCCAGTACTTC. Protein product: CASSVDSRDGPLTTQYF. Full variable domain (rest looked up from reference TRBV9 and TRBJ2-5): DSGVTQTPKHLITATGQRVTLRCSPRSGDLSVYWYQQSLDQGLQFLIQYYNGEERAKGNILERFSAQQFPDLHSELNLSSLELGDSALYFCASSVDSRDGPLTTQYFGPGTRLLVL.

The chain has TRBV6-5 and TRBJ2-1, with a possible D match to TRBD2 (6 bases). This CDR3 is built from 15 residues. Deletions cut 0 bases from V and 4 bases from J, with 10 bases between. Germline lookup yields CDR1 MNHEY and CDR2 SVGAGI. The CDR3 DNA is TGTGCCAGCAGTTACTCGGCTAGCGAATACAATGAGCAGTTCTTC. It codes for CASSYSASEYNEQFF.

The rearrangement links TRBV4-3 to TRBJ2-1; 8 nucleotides match TRBD1. Germline V lookup: CDR1 LGHNA, CDR2 YSLEER. Trimming removed 3 bases from V and 2 bases from J; junction bases left unmatched: 9. The CDR3 consists of 17 residues. In DNA form, the CDR3 reads TGCGCCAGCAGCCAGGGTGTTGTGGACAGGGCCTACAATGAGCAGTTCTTC. As protein: CASSQGVVDRAYNEQFF.

V gene TRBV6-1 combines with J gene TRBJ2-7; D is ambiguous. The ends were cut back, 0 bases at V and 3 bases at J, with 6 bases in the middle. This CDR3 has 13 amino acids. Germline CDR1 MNHNS, CDR2 SASEGT. CDR3 sequence (DNA): TGTGCCAGCAGTGAAGCGTCACACTACGAGCAGTACTTC. It yields the protein CASSEASHYEQYF.

The chain carries TRBV6-6 and TRBJ2-5; the D gene is possibly TRBD1 (5 bases). CDR3 length: 13 amino acids. The V and J ends lost 6 bases and 2 bases respectively, with 10 bases between them. Germline assignment: CDR1 MNHNY and CDR2 SVGAGI (reference sequence). The CDR3, as DNA: TGTGCCAGCAGCCTGACAGATCAAGAGACCCAGTACTTC. Protein product: CASSLTDQETQYF.

This clone was recorded once. This chain joins TRBV19 and TRBJ2-7; 7 bases are shared with TRBD1. The CDR3 consists of 14 residues. V dropped 5 bases and J dropped 3; count of bases not matched to a gene: 7. Germline V gene lookup returns CDR1 LNHDA and CDR2 SQIVND (reference sequence). CDR3 sequence reads: CASSETGSLYEQYF. CDR3 sequence (DNA): TGTGCCAGTAGTGAGACAGGGAGCCTCTACGAGCAGTACTTC.

This clone showed up just once. The chain links TRBV4-1 to TRBJ2-5; unclear D gene. Germline loops: CDR1 MGHRA, CDR2 YSYEKL. Trimming removed 4 bases at V and 1 base at J, with 7 bases between. The length of the CDR3 is 13 residues. The CDR3 spells CASSLGLQETQYF. The CDR3 bases are TGCGCCAGCAGCCTCGGGCTCCAAGAGACCCAGTACTTC.